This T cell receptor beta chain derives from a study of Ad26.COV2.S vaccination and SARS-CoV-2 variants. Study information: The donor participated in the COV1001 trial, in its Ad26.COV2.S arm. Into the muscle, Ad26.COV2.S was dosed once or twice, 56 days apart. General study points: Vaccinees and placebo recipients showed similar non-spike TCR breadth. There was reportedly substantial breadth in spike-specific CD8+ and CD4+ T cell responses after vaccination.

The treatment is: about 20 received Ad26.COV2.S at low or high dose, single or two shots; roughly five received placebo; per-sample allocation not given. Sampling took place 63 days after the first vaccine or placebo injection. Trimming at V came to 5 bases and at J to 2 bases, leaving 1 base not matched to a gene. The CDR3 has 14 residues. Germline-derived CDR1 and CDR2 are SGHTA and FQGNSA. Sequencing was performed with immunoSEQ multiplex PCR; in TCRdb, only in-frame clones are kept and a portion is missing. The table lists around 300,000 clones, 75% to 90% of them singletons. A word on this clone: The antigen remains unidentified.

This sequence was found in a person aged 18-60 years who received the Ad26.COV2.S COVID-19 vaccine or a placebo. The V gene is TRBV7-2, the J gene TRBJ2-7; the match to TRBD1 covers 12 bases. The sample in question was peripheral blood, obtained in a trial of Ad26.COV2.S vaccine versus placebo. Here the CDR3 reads CASSGDRGPYEQYF. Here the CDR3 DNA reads TGTGCCAGCAGCGGGGACAGGGGGCCCTACGAGCAGTACTTC.